Listed below are T cell receptor beta chains from one sample, sequenced in a study of beta chain features in type 1 diabetes. Data came from immunoSEQ multiplex PCR; TCRdb stores just in-frame clones and leaves some out. This sample yields under 900,000 clones, of which roughly 15% are seen a single time; 0.023% belongs to the top ten. Sequenced sample: naive CD4+ T cells from blood. These receptor sequences come from a woman under 30 in good health. Both conserved end residues are part of each CDR3. D genes are given only for firm matches. Size tells how often a clone was seen (once, few, many) or the class of an expanded clone, and some rows leave it out.

V,J,size,D,CDR3,DNA
TRBV28,TRBJ2-7,few,TRBD1,CASNQGAYEQYF,TGTGCCAGCAACCAGGGGGCCTACGAGCAGTACTTC
TRBV6-5,TRBJ2-7,few,TRBD1,CASSEQGHEQYF,TGTGCCAGCAGTGAACAGGGGCACGAGCAGTACTTC
TRBV14,TRBJ1-1,few,NA,CASTTRVPDTNTEAFF,TGTGCCAGCACTACTCGGGTCCCGGATACGAACACTGAAGCTTTCTTT
TRBV19,TRBJ2-7,NA,TRBD1,CASGRDRVTYEQYF,TGTGCCAGCGGCCGGGACAGGGTAACCTACGAGCAGTACTTC
TRBV19,TRBJ1-5,NA,NA,CASSIKGGSNQPQHF,TGTGCCAGTAGTATTAAGGGGGGAAGCAATCAGCCCCAGCATTTT
TRBV7-9,TRBJ2-3,few,TRBD2,CASSQGGLAASTDTQYF,TGTGCCAGCAGCCAGGGAGGACTAGCTGCTAGCACAGATACGCAGTATTTT
TRBV5-4,TRBJ2-2,few,NA,CASSFQGRTGELFF,TGTGCCAGCAGCTTTCAGGGCCGAACCGGGGAGCTGTTTTTT
TRBV7-9,TRBJ1-4,few,NA,CASSFGTSYEKLFF,TGTGCCAGCAGCTTTGGGACGAGCTATGAAAAACTGTTTTTT
TRBV27,TRBJ2-2,NA,NA,CASSLEGSGELFF,TGTGCCAGCAGTTTGGAGGGATCCGGGGAGCTGTTTTTT
TRBV7-2,TRBJ2-2,NA,TRBD2,CASSLGSLAGAGELFF,TGTGCCAGCAGCTTGGGCTCTCTAGCGGGAGCCGGGGAGCTGTTTTTT